The source of this T cell receptor beta chain is a study of radiotherapy plus CTLA-4 blockade in lung cancer (dated by TCRdb to 2016 to 2019). For the study in its entirety: Objective responses were observed in roughly a sixth of enrolled patients, and disease control was achieved in 25% to 40%.

Library method: the immunoSEQ multiplex PCR assay. TCRdb obtained this table from immuneACCESS and retained in-frame rearrangements with V and J assigned. These tables miss some clones; where compared with another copy, unresolved V genes account for less than half of the shortfall, and the remainder is unexplained. The sample table holds some 43,000 clones, of which around 86% were seen once. Of the sample, about 3.3% falls within the top ten clones. Concerning this clone itself: Its antigen is currently not known. Base qualities are not at hand, and no much larger clone is one base apart.

General findings and caveats noted by the study authors: The strongest predictors of response were reported to be early dynamic shifts in blood T cell clones along with a rise in serum interferon-beta following radiation. TCR clones derived from tumors expanded in peripheral blood after treatment with radiotherapy and ipilimumab.

The study evaluated CTLA-4 blockade (ipilimumab) given together with focal radiation therapy in patients who had chemo-refractory metastatic non-small-cell lung cancer. Via the germline V gene, CDR1 is SGHRS and CDR2 YFSETQ. The CDR3 goes from the cysteine to the phenylalanine over 15 residues. The entry retains the CDR3 DNA only, 45 bases that are in frame from base 1. V is trimmed back by 10 bases and J by 4 bases, and the junction contains 10 bases that no gene match accounts for. The origin of this receptor is a human donor with non-small cell lung cancer who had stable disease on radiotherapy plus ipilimumab. The sequenced sample was peripheral blood, obtained from a patient treated with radiotherapy plus ipilimumab. This chain joins TRBV5-1 to TRBJ2-3, and TRBD2 matches 12 of the central bases. Read as DNA, the sequence is TGCGCCTCGGCCGCTAGCGGGAGGGCCCCAGATACGCAGTATTTT. Its coded protein is CASAASGRAPDTQYF.